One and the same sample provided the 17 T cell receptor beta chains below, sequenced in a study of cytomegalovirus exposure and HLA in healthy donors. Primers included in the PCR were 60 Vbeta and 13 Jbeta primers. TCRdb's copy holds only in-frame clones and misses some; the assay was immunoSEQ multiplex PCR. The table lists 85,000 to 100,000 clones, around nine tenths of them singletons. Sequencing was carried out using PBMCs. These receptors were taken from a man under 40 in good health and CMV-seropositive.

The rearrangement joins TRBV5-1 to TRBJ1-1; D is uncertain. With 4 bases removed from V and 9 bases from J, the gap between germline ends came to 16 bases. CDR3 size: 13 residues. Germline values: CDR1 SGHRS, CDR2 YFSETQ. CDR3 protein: CASSPGREGKAFF. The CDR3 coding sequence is TGCGCCAGCAGCCCCGGGAGGGAAGGTAAAGCTTTCTTT.

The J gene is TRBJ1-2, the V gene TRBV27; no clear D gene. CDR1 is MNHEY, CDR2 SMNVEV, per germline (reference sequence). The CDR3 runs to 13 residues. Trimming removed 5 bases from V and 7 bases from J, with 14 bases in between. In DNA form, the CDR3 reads TGTGCCAGCAGTACCGACTACGAGGGTGGCTACACCTTC. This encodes CASSTDYEGGYTF.

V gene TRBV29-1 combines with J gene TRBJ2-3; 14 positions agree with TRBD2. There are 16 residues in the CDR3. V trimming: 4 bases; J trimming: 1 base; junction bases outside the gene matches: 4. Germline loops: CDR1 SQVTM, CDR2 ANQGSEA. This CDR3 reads CSVGGLAGVGTDTQYF. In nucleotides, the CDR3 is TGCAGCGTTGGGGGACTAGCGGGAGTTGGCACAGATACGCAGTATTTT.

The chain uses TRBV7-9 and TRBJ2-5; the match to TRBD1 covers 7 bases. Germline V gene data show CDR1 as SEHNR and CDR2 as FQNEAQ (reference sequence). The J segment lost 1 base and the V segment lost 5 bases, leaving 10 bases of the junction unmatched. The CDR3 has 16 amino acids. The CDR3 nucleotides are TGTGCCAGCAGCACTCAGGACAGGTGGGTCCAAGAGACCCAGTACTTC. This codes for CASSTQDRWVQETQYF.

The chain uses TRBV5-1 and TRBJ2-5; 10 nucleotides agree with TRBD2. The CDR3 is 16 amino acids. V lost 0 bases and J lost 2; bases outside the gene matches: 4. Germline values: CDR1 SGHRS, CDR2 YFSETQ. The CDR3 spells CASSLGLAGWQETQYF. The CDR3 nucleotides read TGCGCCAGCAGCTTGGGACTAGCGGGCTGGCAAGAGACCCAGTACTTC.

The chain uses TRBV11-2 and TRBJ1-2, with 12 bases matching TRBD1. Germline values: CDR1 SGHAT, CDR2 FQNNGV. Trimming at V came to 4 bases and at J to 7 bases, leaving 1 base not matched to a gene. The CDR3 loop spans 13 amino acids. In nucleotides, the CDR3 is TGTGCCAGCAGCTGGGACAGGGGGCGTGGCTACACCTTC. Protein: CASSWDRGRGYTF.

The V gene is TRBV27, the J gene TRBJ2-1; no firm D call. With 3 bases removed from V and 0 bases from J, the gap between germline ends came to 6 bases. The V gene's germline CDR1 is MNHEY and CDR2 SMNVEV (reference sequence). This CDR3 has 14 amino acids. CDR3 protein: CASSFASSYNEQFF. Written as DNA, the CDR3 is TGTGCCAGCAGTTTTGCGAGCTCCTACAATGAGCAGTTCTTC.

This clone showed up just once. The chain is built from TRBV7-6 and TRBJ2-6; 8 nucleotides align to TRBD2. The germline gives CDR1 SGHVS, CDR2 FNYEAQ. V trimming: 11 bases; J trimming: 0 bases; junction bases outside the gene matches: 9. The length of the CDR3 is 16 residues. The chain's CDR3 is CAPSEAGDSGANVLTF. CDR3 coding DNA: TGTGCCCCAAGCGAAGCGGGGGACTCTGGGGCCAACGTCCTGACTTTC.

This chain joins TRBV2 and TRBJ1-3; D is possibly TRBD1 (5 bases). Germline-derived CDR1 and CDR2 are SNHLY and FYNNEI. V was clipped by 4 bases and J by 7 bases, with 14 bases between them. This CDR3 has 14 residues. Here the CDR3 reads CASSVMAGRNTIYF. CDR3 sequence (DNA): TGTGCCAGCAGTGTGATGGCAGGGAGGAACACCATATATTTT. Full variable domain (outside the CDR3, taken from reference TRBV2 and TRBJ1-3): EPEVTQTPSHQVTQMGQEVILRCVPISNHLYFYWYRQILGQKVEFLVSFYNNEISEKSEIFDDQFSVERPDGSNFTLKIRSTKLEDSAMYFCASSVMAGRNTIYFGEGSWLTVV.

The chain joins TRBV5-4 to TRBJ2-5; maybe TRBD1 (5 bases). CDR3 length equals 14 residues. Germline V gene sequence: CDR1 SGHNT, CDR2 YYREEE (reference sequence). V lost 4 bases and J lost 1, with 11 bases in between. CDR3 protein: CASSPGHRQETQYF. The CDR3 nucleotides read TGTGCCAGCAGCCCCGGACATCGCCAAGAGACCCAGTACTTC.

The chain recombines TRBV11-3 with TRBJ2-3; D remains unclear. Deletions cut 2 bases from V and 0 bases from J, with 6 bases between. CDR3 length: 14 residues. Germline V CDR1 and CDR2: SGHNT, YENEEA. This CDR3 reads CASSLTVSTDTQYF. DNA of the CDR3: TGTGCCAGCAGCTTAACGGTTAGCACAGATACGCAGTATTTT. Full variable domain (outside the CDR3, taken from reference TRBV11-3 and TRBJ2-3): EAGVVQSPRYKIIEKKQPVAFWCNPISGHNTLYWYLQNLGQGPELLIRYENEEAVDDSQLPKDRFSAERLKGVDSTLKIQPAELGDSAVYLCASSLTVSTDTQYFGPGTRLTVL.

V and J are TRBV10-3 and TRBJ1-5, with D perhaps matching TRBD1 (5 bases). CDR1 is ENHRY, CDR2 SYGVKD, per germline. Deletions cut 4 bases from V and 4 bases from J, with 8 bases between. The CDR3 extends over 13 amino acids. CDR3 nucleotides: TGTGCCATCAGTGGTGGGGGGAATCAGCCCCAGCATTTT. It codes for CAISGGGNQPQHF.

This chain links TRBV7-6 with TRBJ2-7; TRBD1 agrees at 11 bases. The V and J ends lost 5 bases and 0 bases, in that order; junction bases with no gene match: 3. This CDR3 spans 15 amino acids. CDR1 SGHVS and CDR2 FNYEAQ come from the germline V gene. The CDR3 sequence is CASSLGTGGSYEQYF. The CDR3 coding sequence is TGTGCCAGCAGCCTCGGGACAGGGGGCTCCTACGAGCAGTACTTC.

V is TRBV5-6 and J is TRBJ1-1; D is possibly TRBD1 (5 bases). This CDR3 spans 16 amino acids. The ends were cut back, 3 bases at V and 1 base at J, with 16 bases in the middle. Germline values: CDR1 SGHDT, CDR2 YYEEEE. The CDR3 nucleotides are TGTGCCAGCAGCTCGAGAATCACAGGTTGGAACACTGAAGCTTTCTTT. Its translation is CASSSRITGWNTEAFF. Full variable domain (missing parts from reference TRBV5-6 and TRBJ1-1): DAGVTQSPTHLIKTRGQQVTLRCSPKSGHDTVSWYQQALGQGPQFIFQYYEEEERQRGNFPDRFSGHQFPNYSSELNVNALLLGDSALYLCASSSRITGWNTEAFFGQGTRLTVV.

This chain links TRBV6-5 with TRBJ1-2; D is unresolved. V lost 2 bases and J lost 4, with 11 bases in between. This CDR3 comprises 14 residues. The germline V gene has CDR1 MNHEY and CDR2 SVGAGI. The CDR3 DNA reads TGTGCCAGCAGTTACAGGCCGGCGGTCTATGGCTACACCTTC. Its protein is CASSYRPAVYGYTF.

CDR3 nucleotides: TGTGCCAGCAGCACCCCGGGACTATACAATGAGCAGTTCTTC. Translated, it gives CASSTPGLYNEQFF. V and J are TRBV9 and TRBJ2-1; 7 bases line up with TRBD2. V lost 4 bases, J lost 4 bases, and 5 bases stayed unmatched. The V gene's germline CDR1 is SGDLS and CDR2 YYNGEE. This CDR3 region has 14 residues. The whole variable domain, filled in from reference TRBV9 and TRBJ2-1, reads DSGVTQTPKHLITATGQRVTLRCSPRSGDLSVYWYQQSLDQGLQFLIQYYNGEERAKGNILERFSAQQFPDLHSELNLSSLELGDSALYFCASSTPGLYNEQFFGPGTRLTVL.

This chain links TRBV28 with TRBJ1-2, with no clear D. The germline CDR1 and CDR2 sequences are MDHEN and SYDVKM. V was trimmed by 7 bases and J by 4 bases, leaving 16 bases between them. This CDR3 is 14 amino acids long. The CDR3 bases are TGTGCCAGCATTCGACCGAGGAGCGGCTATGGCTACACCTTC. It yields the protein CASIRPRSGYGYTF.